The clone carrying this T cell receptor (beta chain) was observed a single time. Its specificity is not known. The data belong to a study of CD8+ T cells in alopecia areata. In the study overall: Tofacitinib therapy lasting 6 to 18 months was followed by 6 months off drug. Study-wide findings and caveats: Scalp clonality and expanded CD8+ clones among the top 100 fell significantly with tofacitinib. Mice showed clearer TCR sharing than patients did, a gap that was possibly HLA-related.

The treatment was: oral pan-JAK inhibitor, 5-10 mg twice daily. Sequencing relied on a cDNA template that was reverse transcribed from extracted RNA. Assay used: immunoSEQ multiplex PCR; TCRdb lists only in-frame clones, some missing. The table includes roughly 190,000 clones, 60% detected once. This clonotype was obtained from a human donor with alopecia areata. The sequencing here drew on CD4+ T cells sorted from blood, taken at week 24, from a patient treated with tofacitinib.

In DNA, the CDR3 is TGCGCCAGCAGCTTGTCAACGGTATACAATGAGCAGTTCTTC. It specifies CASSLSTVYNEQFF. The rearrangement uses TRBV5-1 and TRBJ2-1; no clear D gene. Trimming took 1 base from V and 4 from J, leaving 9 bases between them. CDR1 is SGHRS and CDR2 is YFSETQ in the germline V gene. CDR3 length: 14 amino acids.